The 25 T cell receptor beta chains below were found in one sample sequenced in a study of CD8 T cells in ankylosing spondylitis. TCRdb reprocessed the 5' RACE reads with MiXCR, giving one entry per CDR3 protein. Of tens of thousands of distinct CDR3 sequences detected, roughly 11% appear once; the ten largest clones hold about 1.4%. What was sequenced was blood, either unsorted or a sorted T cell fraction (not recorded which). The receptors derive from a male donor with ankylosing spondylitis or in good health (not recorded which).

This clonotype was observed a handful of times. The chain links TRBV5-1 to TRBJ2-7; D is unresolved. From germline, CDR1 is SGHRS and CDR2 YFSETQ. V was clipped by 3 bases and J by 3 bases, with 13 bases between them. The CDR3 length is 14 residues. The CDR3 reads CASSSHLDRYEQYF. The CDR3 coding sequence is TGCGCCAGCAGCTCTCATTTGGACCGCTACGAGCAGTACTTC. The variable domain in full, completed from reference TRBV5-1 and TRBJ2-7, reads KAGVTQTPRYLIKTRGQQVTLSCSPISGHRSVSWYQQTPGQGLQFLFEYFSETQRNKGNFPGRFSGRQFSNSRSEMNVSTLELGDSALYLCASSSHLDRYEQYFGPGTRLTVT.

V and J are TRBV20-1 and TRBJ1-5, with 9 bases identical to TRBD1. The CDR3 is 15 amino acids. Germline V gene lookup returns CDR1 DFQATT and CDR2 SNEGSKA (reference sequence). V lost 6 bases and J lost 1; bases outside the gene matches: 7. The CDR3 coding sequence is TGCAGTGCGAGGGGGACAGGGCTGAGCAATCAGCCCCAGCATTTT. It encodes CSARGTGLSNQPQHF.

In its sample, this clonotype was seen a few times. This chain uses TRBV4-1 with TRBJ1-5; D remains unclear. The CDR3 loop spans 17 amino acids. Germline-derived CDR1 and CDR2 are MGHRA and YSYEKL. The germline V and J ends were trimmed by 0 bases and 6 bases, with 18 bases remaining between them. The CDR3 bases are TGCGCCAGCAGCCAAGATTCTCACGGGGTTCGGAGTCAGCCCCAGCATTTT. Translation: CASSQDSHGVRSQPQHF.

The table lists this clonotype with many counts. The gene calls are TRBV5-1 and TRBJ2-5, with D perhaps being TRBD1 or TRBD2 (6 bases each). V lost 6 bases, J lost 5 bases, and 17 bases lay in between. The CDR3 loop spans 14 amino acids. The germline CDR1 and CDR2 sequences are SGHRS and YFSETQ. This CDR3 is CASNERGGTETQYF. CDR3 nucleotides: TGCGCCAGCAACGAAAGAGGGGGGACGGAGACCCAGTACTTC.

Remarks on this clonotype: Given a much more abundant clone one base away, this may be a read error. The CDR3 sequence is CASSSASGGIGEKLFF. CDR3 nucleotide sequence: TGTGCCAGCAGTTCCGCCAGCGGAGGGATTGGTGAAAAACTGTTTTTT. This rearrangement joins TRBV6-2 or TRBV6-3 to TRBJ1-4; D not certain. The CDR3 spans 16 residues. V was clipped by 4 bases and J by 7 bases, with 19 bases between them. CDR1 and CDR2 from the germline V gene are MNHEY and SVGEGT.

This clonotype occurred many times. The V and J genes are TRBV29-1 and TRBJ1-3, with D uncertain. The CDR3 sequence is 13 residues long. Germline CDR1 reads SQVTM; CDR2 reads ANQGSEA. Trimming cost V 4 bases and J 2 bases, with 9 bases left between them. The CDR3 nucleotides are TGCAGCGTTGCCCTTCACCCTGGAAACACCATATATTTT. Translating it yields CSVALHPGNTIYF.

The V and J genes are TRBV19 and TRBJ2-3; D may be TRBD2 (5 bases). The germline gives CDR1 LNHDA, CDR2 SQIVND (reference sequence). This CDR3 contains 14 residues. Deletions cut 7 bases from V and 1 base from J, with 12 bases between. The CDR3 region has the DNA TGTGCCAGTAAGATAAAGAGGGGCACAGATACGCAGTATTTT. This gives the protein CASKIKRGTDTQYF.

Ten or more counts support this clonotype. The CDR3 reads CATSDEGRNEQFF. Written as DNA, the CDR3 is TGTGCCACCAGTGACGAAGGGAGGAACGAGCAGTTCTTC. J is TRBJ2-1 and V is TRBV24-1; D may be TRBD2 (6 bases). The V and J ends lost 4 bases and 10 bases respectively, with 13 bases between them. From germline, CDR1 is KGHDR and CDR2 SFDVKD. The length of the CDR3 is 13 residues.

In its sample, this clonotype was seen many times. CDR3 in amino acids: CASSFFGAGLNTEAFF. Written as DNA, the CDR3 is TGCGCCAGCAGCTTTTTCGGTGCCGGTTTGAACACTGAAGCTTTCTTT. This chain links TRBV5-1 with TRBJ1-1; D is ambiguous. CDR1 SGHRS and CDR2 YFSETQ come from the germline V gene. Between the trimmed V and J ends, which lost 2 bases and 0 bases, there was a span of 14 bases. The length of the CDR3 is 16 residues.

This clonotype appeared many times. The CDR3 DNA is TGTGCCAGCGTCCGGGCGAGGACCGAAAAACTGTTTTTT. Translated: CASVRARTEKLFF. This sequence joins TRBV6-1 and TRBJ1-4; D remains ambiguous. In germline, CDR1 is MNHNS, CDR2 SASEGT. V was trimmed by 8 bases and J by 8 bases, leaving 15 bases between them. The CDR3 has 13 amino acids.

V usage is TRBV5-6 and J usage is TRBJ1-2; 8 bases are a match to TRBD1. Germline CDR1 is SGHDT and CDR2 is YYEEEE. The CDR3 has 14 residues. The V and J ends lost 4 bases and 11 bases, in that order; junction bases with no gene match: 13. CDR3 sequence: CASSTMTGVGPYTF. CDR3 nucleotides: TGTGCCAGCAGCACGATGACAGGGGTGGGTCCTTACACCTTC.

To note about this clonotype: This may be a read error, as it is one base from a much larger clone. This sequence joins TRBV25-1 and TRBJ1-1, with D unresolved. Germline values: CDR1 MGHDK, CDR2 SYGVNS. CDR3 size: 13 residues. DNA for the CDR3: TGTACCAGCAGTGAGAGAGTAGGAAGTGAAGCTTTCTTT. Translated: CTSSERVGSEAFF.

This clonotype was counted at least ten times. This chain uses TRBV21-1 with TRBJ1-1; TRBD1, as called in the table, went unchecked against the DNA. TRBV21-1 is labeled a pseudogene. The CDR3 spans 13 residues. The CDR3 spells CASSKTGNTEAFF. CDR3 DNA: TGTGCCAGCAGCAAAACAGGGAACACTGAAGCTTTCTTT.

About this clonotype itself: A clone one base away is much larger, so this may be a read error. The chain employs TRBV7-8 and TRBJ2-5; the D is unclear. From germline, CDR1 is SGHVS and CDR2 FQNEAQ. The CDR3 has 14 amino acids. The CDR3 protein is CVSTTDLTRETQYF. In nucleotides, the CDR3 is TGTGTCAGCACCACGGACCTTACCAGGGAGACCCAGTACTTC.

This sequence joins TRBV3-1 and TRBJ1-6, with a possible D match to TRBD1 (5 bases). CDR1 is LGHDT and CDR2 is YNNKEL in the germline V gene (reference sequence). V gave up 2 bases and J gave up 7 bases, with 12 bases separating them. The CDR3 is 15 amino acids. Written as DNA, the CDR3 is TGTGCCAGCAGCCAATTCGGCAGGGAGAATTCACCCCTCCACTTT. Translated, it gives CASSQFGRENSPLHF.

This sequence joins TRBV30 and TRBJ2-7; no clear D gene. Germline-derived CDR1 and CDR2 are GTSNPN and SVGIG (reference sequence). The CDR3 has 14 amino acids. V lost 0 bases and J 6 bases, leaving 15 bases between the germline ends. The CDR3 DNA is TGTGCCTGGAGTGTACTTGAATCCGGTGGCGAGCAGTACTTC. Translating it yields CAWSVLESGGEQYF.

This clonotype was recorded many times. The gene calls are TRBV11-1 and TRBJ2-3; no reliable D call. Germline loops: CDR1 SGHAT, CDR2 FQDESV (reference sequence). The germline V and J ends were trimmed by 6 bases and 5 bases, with 12 bases remaining between them. The CDR3 length is 13 residues. CDR3 bases: TGTGCCAGCAGAGGCGGCCTAGGAGATACGCAGTATTTT. It is translated as CASRGGLGDTQYF.

This clonotype has only a few counts. A read error may explain this, as a much larger clone is one base away. The gene calls are TRBV3-1 and TRBJ1-5; a weak D match, TRBD1 (6 bases). The germline V gene encodes CDR1 LGHDT and CDR2 YNNKEL (reference sequence). The CDR3 sequence is 15 residues long. The CDR3 loop is CVSSQRGGPSQPQHF. CDR3 DNA: TGTGTCAGCAGCCAAAGGGGGGGCCCGAGTCAGCCCCAGCATTTT. Filled out from reference TRBV3-1 and TRBJ1-5, the complete variable domain reads DTAVSQTPKYLVTQMGNDKSIKCEQNLGHDTMYWYKQDSKKFLKIMFSYNNKELIINETVPNRFSPKSPDKAHLNLHINSLELGDSAVYFCVSSQRGGPSQPQHFGDGTRLSIL.

This clonotype was seen at least ten times. V and J are TRBV5-1 and TRBJ2-3; D is perhaps TRBD2 (5 bases). Trimming took 2 bases from V and 4 from J, leaving 17 bases between them. The CDR3 has 16 amino acids. The V gene's germline CDR1 is SGHRS and CDR2 YFSETQ. CDR3 bases: TGCGCCAGCAGCTTAGGAGGACGTACAAGCGCAGATACGCAGTATTTT. Translating it yields CASSLGGRTSADTQYF. The full variable domain, in which reference TRBV5-1 and TRBJ2-3 provide the parts outside the CDR3, is KAGVTQTPRYLIKTRGQQVTLSCSPISGHRSVSWYQQTPGQGLQFLFEYFSETQRNKGNFPGRFSGRQFSNSRSEMNVSTLELGDSALYLCASSLGGRTSADTQYFGPGTRLTVL.

The chain has TRBV7-8 and TRBJ1-2, with D maybe TRBD1 (5 bases). There are 13 residues in the CDR3. The germline CDR1 and CDR2 sequences are SGHVS and FQNEAQ. Trimming shortened V by 5 bases and J by 4 bases, and 11 bases separated the two germline ends. In DNA, the CDR3 is TGTGCCAGCAGCCCCGGGGGTAGCTATGGCTACACCTTC. The encoded protein is CASSPGGSYGYTF.

This clonotype was observed at least ten times. J is TRBJ2-1 and V is TRBV6-4; the D gene is possibly TRBD2 (6 bases). The CDR3 runs to 16 residues. Germline V CDR1 and CDR2: MRHNA, SNTAGT. V lost 3 bases and J lost 3, with 15 bases in between. The CDR3 DNA follows: TGTGCCAGCAGTGAAAGGTGGGGGGTCCGCTACAATGAGCAGTTCTTC. Amino acid sequence: CASSERWGVRYNEQFF.

V is TRBV7-2 and J is TRBJ1-1; the D gene is possibly TRBD1 (6 bases). Germline V gene data show CDR1 as SGHTA and CDR2 as FQGNSA. Trimming took 0 bases from V and 1 from J, leaving 9 bases between them. The CDR3 extends over 15 amino acids. The CDR3 loop is CASSLAGAGNTEAFF. CDR3 in DNA: TGTGCCAGCAGCTTAGCGGGGGCTGGGAACACTGAAGCTTTCTTT.

This clonotype was found a few times. The J gene is TRBJ2-7, the V gene TRBV28; 10 positions match TRBD2. This CDR3 comprises 16 residues. Germline V gene lookup returns CDR1 MDHEN and CDR2 SYDVKM. V was clipped by 2 bases and J by 2 bases; unmatched bases: 6. CDR3 loop: CASSLPLAGGTYEQYF. In DNA, the CDR3 is TGTGCCAGCAGTTTACCTTTAGCGGGGGGAACCTACGAGCAGTACTTC.

This clonotype has a count of ten or more. J is TRBJ2-7 and V is TRBV29-1; the D gene is possibly TRBD2 (5 bases). Trimming left V 4 bases short and J 8 bases short, with 15 bases between. Looked up from germline, CDR1 is SQVTM and CDR2 is ANQGSEA. This CDR3 spans 12 amino acids. The CDR3: CSVGGPKGQQYF. CDR3 sequence (DNA): TGCAGCGTTGGCGGGCCAAAAGGCCAGCAGTACTTC.

This clonotype has at least ten counts. This rearrangement joins TRBV24-1 to TRBJ2-2; D possibly corresponds to TRBD1 (5 bases). CDR1 and CDR2 from the germline V gene are KGHDR and SFDVKD. V was shortened by 2 bases and J by 0 bases, with 12 bases between the two germline ends. The CDR3 has 17 amino acids. The chain's CDR3 is CATSDSIDRPNTGELFF. The DNA of the CDR3 is TGTGCCACCAGTGATTCGATTGACAGACCGAACACCGGGGAGCTGTTTTTT.